Listed below are T cell receptor beta chains from one sample, sequenced in a study of human T cells and chemical hapten exposure. TCRdb recomputed calls from the 5' RACE reads with MiXCR, one row per CDR3 protein. The sample has tens of thousands of distinct CDR3 sequences; about 8.4% are singletons. The source is a male donor in good health. The conserved cysteine and the conserved F or W are not part of the CDR3 here. Each record gives: V gene, CDR3 protein.

V gene: TRBV14
CDR3 protein: ASSLLTGVRTDTQY

V gene: TRBV12-5
CDR3 protein: ASGLGGLARSKNIQY

V gene: TRBV29-1
CDR3 protein: SVVSGETYEQY

V gene: TRBV29-1
CDR3 protein: SVETGTNTEAF

V gene: TRBV18
CDR3 protein: ASSLRNSRSNTEAF

V gene: TRBV10-3
CDR3 protein: AISESKLDRWQY

V gene: TRBV6-5
CDR3 protein: ASSYSGTPSLEQY

V gene: TRBV20-1
CDR3 protein: SALRDRLRSSYNEQF

V gene: TRBV29-1
CDR3 protein: SVEGGPYEQY

V gene: TRBV4-2
CDR3 protein: ASSQDRGSAKNIQY

V gene: TRBV6-1
CDR3 protein: VTKRDNGVYEQY